This TCR beta chain was observed in a study of CD4 T cells in relation to SARS-CoV-2 and coronaviruses. For the study at large: PBMCs were cultured with antigen for around nine days before TCR beta sequencing.

As concerns this clone: The antigen is not known.

Here immunoSEQ multiplex PCR was the method, and the copy in TCRdb shows in-frame clones only, minus some. The sample comprises approximately 41,000 clones, roughly 80% of which are singletons, and about a fifth rests with the top ten. Per the germline V gene, CDR1 is MDHEN and CDR2 is SYDVKM. The CDR3 length is 12 residues. V was cut by 7 bases and J by 2 bases, with 9 bases left in between. General study results and limits: The cross-reactivity analysis covered only spike protein, not other viral proteins. Crossreactive clones expanded significantly less to SARS-CoV-2 than monoreactive clones.

This clonotype was obtained from an adult with COVID-19. J is TRBJ2-7 and V is TRBV28; tentative D call: TRBD1 (6 bases). The sequenced sample was memory CD4+ T cells from PBMCs, cultured in vitro. The CDR3: CASTGQPYEQYF. The CDR3 bases are TGTGCCAGCACGGGACAACCCTACGAGCAGTACTTC.